These 13 T cell receptor beta chains originate from one sample sequenced in a study of cytomegalovirus exposure and HLA in healthy donors. The primer mix had 60 Vbeta and 13 Jbeta primers. Profiling relied on immunoSEQ multiplex PCR, and the TCRdb table lists in-frame clones only, not all of them. This sample contains 68,000 or so clones. The sample was PBMCs. The source of these receptors is a female donor in good health and CMV-seropositive.

The chain uses TRBV4-1 and TRBJ2-5; 9 nucleotides line up with TRBD2. V shed 11 bases, J shed 3 bases, and the junction held 19 bases outside the gene matches. Germline V gene sequence: CDR1 MGHRA, CDR2 YSYEKL. This CDR3 is built from 17 residues. CDR3 sequence: CAVSRVGWVAGEETQYF. The CDR3 nucleotides are TGCGCCGTATCCCGGGTGGGGTGGGTAGCGGGAGAAGAGACCCAGTACTTC.

V usage is TRBV7-9 and J usage is TRBJ1-4, with D unclear. Trimming cost V 5 bases and J 5 bases, with 9 bases left between them. CDR3 length: 13 residues. CDR1 is SEHNR and CDR2 is FQNEAQ in the germline V gene (reference sequence). This chain's CDR3 is CASSAGGNEKLFF. The CDR3 region has the DNA TGTGCCAGCAGCGCAGGAGGAAATGAAAAACTGTTTTTT. The full variable domain, its missing parts supplied by reference TRBV7-9 and TRBJ1-4, is DTGVSQNPRHKITKRGQNVTFRCDPISEHNRLYWYRQTLGQGPEFLTYFQNEAQLEKSRLLSDRFSAERPKGSFSTLEIQRTEQGDSAMYLCASSAGGNEKLFFGSGTQLSVL.

V gene TRBV28 combines with J gene TRBJ1-1; the D gene is possibly TRBD1 (5 bases). The V gene's germline CDR1 is MDHEN and CDR2 SYDVKM. The CDR3 sequence is 13 residues long. V was clipped by 4 bases and J by 1 base, with 7 bases between them. DNA of the CDR3: TGTGCCAGCAGTTCCCAGGGGAACACTGAAGCTTTCTTT. Protein product: CASSSQGNTEAFF.

This chain joins TRBV4-1 and TRBJ1-3; 9 bases are shared with TRBD1. This CDR3 contains 19 residues. Trimming took 1 base from V and 0 from J; bases not matched to a gene: 10. Per the germline V gene, CDR1 is MGHRA and CDR2 is YSYEKL. CDR3 loop: CASSQVLVGTGSSGNTIYF. CDR3 DNA sequence: TGCGCCAGCAGCCAAGTCCTCGTGGGGACAGGGAGCTCTGGAAACACCATATATTTT.

CDR3 region: CASSKQGVEQFF. CDR3 DNA sequence: TGTGCCAGCAGTAAACAGGGAGTTGAGCAGTTCTTC. The chain has TRBV6-1 and TRBJ2-1; D possibly corresponds to TRBD1 (6 bases). This CDR3 is 12 amino acids long. Germline loops: CDR1 MNHNS, CDR2 SASEGT. The V and J ends lost 5 bases and 9 bases respectively, with 11 bases between them.

The chain links TRBV7-9 to TRBJ2-7, with 7 positions matching TRBD1. The V gene end was trimmed by 1 base and the J gene end by 13 bases; junction bases not matched to a gene: 10. This CDR3 is 13 amino acids long. Germline lookup yields CDR1 SEHNR and CDR2 FQNEAQ (reference sequence). The CDR3 nucleotides read TGTGCCAGCAGCTTAGGGTTAGGGACAGAGGGTTACTTC. It yields the protein CASSLGLGTEGYF.

CDR3 bases: TGCGCCAGCAGCCGATCCGGGACAGATGAAAAACTGTTTTTT. Protein: CASSRSGTDEKLFF. This chain joins TRBV5-1 and TRBJ1-4, with 7 bases matching TRBD1. V lost 4 bases, J lost 6 bases, and 6 bases stayed unmatched. The CDR3 extends over 14 amino acids. Germline loops: CDR1 SGHRS, CDR2 YFSETQ. Filled out from reference TRBV5-1 and TRBJ1-4, the complete variable domain reads KAGVTQTPRYLIKTRGQQVTLSCSPISGHRSVSWYQQTPGQGLQFLFEYFSETQRNKGNFPGRFSGRQFSNSRSEMNVSTLELGDSALYLCASSRSGTDEKLFFGSGTQLSVL.

The J gene is TRBJ2-1, the V gene TRBV9; 11 bases agree with TRBD2. Per germline, CDR1 SGDLS and CDR2 YYNGEE. The CDR3 runs to 16 residues. V lost 5 bases, J lost 4 bases, and 8 bases stayed unmatched. The CDR3 here is CASRPGTSGYYNEQFF. The CDR3 DNA reads TGTGCCAGCAGGCCCGGGACTAGCGGATATTACAATGAGCAGTTCTTC.

The chain has TRBV5-1 and TRBJ2-3; no firm D call. Germline CDR1 reads SGHRS; CDR2 reads YFSETQ. CDR3 size: 12 residues. V was cut by 3 bases and J by 0 bases, with 2 bases left in between. This CDR3 is CASSSSTDTQYF. Here the CDR3 DNA reads TGCGCCAGCAGCTCTAGCACAGATACGCAGTATTTT. Filled out from reference TRBV5-1 and TRBJ2-3, the complete variable domain reads KAGVTQTPRYLIKTRGQQVTLSCSPISGHRSVSWYQQTPGQGLQFLFEYFSETQRNKGNFPGRFSGRQFSNSRSEMNVSTLELGDSALYLCASSSSTDTQYFGPGTRLTVL.

The J gene is TRBJ1-6, the V gene TRBV6-5; maybe TRBD1 (5 bases). The V gene lost 7 bases and the J gene lost 9 bases, with 16 bases spanning the gap. The CDR3 is 14 residues long. The germline V gene has CDR1 MNHEY and CDR2 SVGAGI. This CDR3 reads CASTSGRGGSPLHF. The CDR3 DNA sequence: TGTGCCAGCACCTCGGGGAGGGGTGGTTCACCCCTCCACTTT.

The rearrangement links TRBV6-5 to TRBJ2-1; possible D gene TRBD2, 6 bases. Germline V CDR1 and CDR2: MNHEY, SVGAGI. Trimming removed 7 bases at V and 0 bases at J, with 13 bases between. The CDR3 covers 15 residues. CDR3 in DNA: TGTGCCAGCAAGGTTGGCGGGACCTCCTACAATGAGCAGTTCTTC. Residues: CASKVGGTSYNEQFF.

The CDR3: CASSPSTGQRETQYF. CDR3 nucleotide sequence: TGTGCCAGCTCACCGAGCACAGGTCAGCGAGAGACCCAGTACTTC. The chain has TRBV18 and TRBJ2-5; tentatively, D is TRBD1 (5 bases). V shed 3 bases and J shed 4 bases, with 15 bases lying between them. Germline CDR1 is KGHSH and CDR2 is LQKENI. CDR3 size: 15 residues. The whole variable domain, remainder taken from reference TRBV18 and TRBJ2-5, is NAGVMQNPRHLVRRRGQEARLRCSPMKGHSHVYWYRQLPEEGLKFMVYLQKENIIDESGMPKERFSAEFPKEGPSILRIQQVVRGDSAAYFCASSPSTGQRETQYFGPGTRLLVL.

The chain couples TRBV9 to TRBJ2-5; 14 positions agree with TRBD2. Germline V gene lookup returns CDR1 SGDLS and CDR2 YYNGEE. V lost 3 bases and J lost 5; bases outside the gene matches: 6. This CDR3 spans 16 amino acids. CDR3 nucleotides: TGTGCCAGCAGCGAGGGACTAGCGGGGGCCGGGGAGACCCAGTACTTC. Its protein product is CASSEGLAGAGETQYF. Together with reference TRBV9 and TRBJ2-5, the CDR3 gives the full variable domain: DSGVTQTPKHLITATGQRVTLRCSPRSGDLSVYWYQQSLDQGLQFLIQYYNGEERAKGNILERFSAQQFPDLHSELNLSSLELGDSALYFCASSEGLAGAGETQYFGPGTRLLVL.